This T cell receptor beta chain was captured by sequencing in a study of blood T cell repertoires in COVID-19. The wider study: Sites in the United States, Italy and Spain provided acute and convalescent COVID-19 samples.

Original processing methods: Amplification of reference gene primers was used by the study to estimate nucleated cell counts. TCRdb's table, derived via immunoSEQ multiplex PCR, lists solely in-frame clones and lacks some. V, J and clone size reflect that table, while D and trimming were determined from the DNA. The data hold about 48,000 clones, with approximately 80% observed a single time. CDR1 is ENHRY and CDR2 is SYGVKD in the germline V gene. With 10 bases clipped from V and 7 bases from J, the junction kept 9 bases outside the gene matches. This CDR3 has 13 amino acids. J is TRBJ2-1 and V is TRBV10-3; the match to TRBD1 covers 8 bases. The receptor comes from a human donor with active or convalescent COVID-19. The donor label of this sample is uncertain. Sequencing was carried out using peripheral blood. The chain's CDR3 is CANSRQGNNEQFF. The CDR3 coding sequence is TGTGCCAATTCTCGACAGGGGAATAATGAGCAGTTCTTC.